The T cell receptor (beta chain) described here comes from a study of OX40 agonist ivuxolimab in advanced cancers. Autoimmune disease history or systemic immunosuppression disqualified patients. V lost 4 bases and J lost 5; bases outside the gene matches: 9. The length of the CDR3 is 15 residues. Germline CDR1 is SGHRS and CDR2 is YFSETQ. TCRdb's copy holds only in-frame clones and misses some; the assay was immunoSEQ multiplex PCR. Of tens of thousands of clones listed, about 92% are singletons. J is TRBJ2-5 and V is TRBV5-1; 9 nucleotides match TRBD1. The sample here was CD4+ or CD8+ T cells sorted from blood, taken in a trial of the OX40 agonist ivuxolimab. This TCR was sampled from an adult with an advanced solid tumor such as melanoma, head and neck, liver or kidney cancer. This CDR3 is CASSRPGQGGETQYF. The CDR3 nucleotides are TGCGCCAGCAGCAGACCGGGACAGGGAGGCGAGACCCAGTACTTC.